This is a list of T cell receptor beta chains from one sample in a study of cytomegalovirus exposure and HLA in healthy donors. Profiled with immunoSEQ multiplex PCR; TCRdb holds only in-frame clones, not every one. Found here are about 190,000 clones, 78% of them singletons; the top ten hold around 5.9%. The sequencing input was PBMCs. These receptors were taken from a woman in her thirties in good health and CMV-seropositive. The CDR3 runs from the conserved cysteine through the conserved F or W. D genes are given only for firm matches. Where a row states a size, it is once, few, many or the class of an expanded clone; other rows omit it.

d_call cdr3_length j_call clone_size v_call cdr3_nt cdr3_aa
TRBD1 11 TRBJ1-2 few TRBV2 TGTGCCAGCGGACAGGTCTATGGCTACACCTTC CASGQVYGYTF
- 19 TRBJ2-7 - TRBV5-6 TGTGCCAGCAGCTTGGGGCAGGGAGTAGCGACTAGGGTCTCCTACGAGCAGTACTTC CASSLGQGVATRVSYEQYF
TRBD1 12 TRBJ2-7 - TRBV2 TGTGCCAGCAGTGAGGGACAGGGACTGCAGTACTTC CASSEGQGLQYF
- 14 TRBJ2-3 - TRBV28 TGTGCCAGCAGGGGGACTGCCCGCACAGATACGCAGTATTTT CASRGTARTDTQYF
- 15 TRBJ2-6 - TRBV4-1 TGCGCCAGCAGCCAAGGCGGCTCTGGGGCCAACGTCCTGACTTTC CASSQGGSGANVLTF
TRBD2 14 TRBJ2-1 - TRBV5-5 TGTGCCAGCAGTTGGACTAGCGGGAACAATGAGCAGTTCTTC CASSWTSGNNEQFF
TRBD2 18 TRBJ2-3 - TRBV6-1 TGTGCCAGCAGTGAATGGGGGACTAGCGGGAGCAGCACAGATACGCAGTATTTT CASSEWGTSGSSTDTQYF
- 15 TRBJ1-2 - TRBV5-1 TGCGCCAGCAGCTTGGGAGCCGGGACAAGGAGAGGCTACACCTTC CASSLGAGTRRGYTF
- 17 TRBJ1-1 once TRBV5-4 TGTGCCAGCAGCTTGTGGGAGGCAGGGCGAGGTTTCCCTGAAGCTTTCTTT CASSLWEAGRGFPEAFF
- 14 TRBJ1-1 few TRBV6-4 TGTGCCAGCAGTGACATGATGGGTAGGGGAGAAGCTTTCTTT CASSDMMGRGEAFF
- 14 TRBJ2-4 - TRBV7-2 TGTGCCAGCAGCTTAAGGAGTGAAGGAAACATTCAGTACTTC CASSLRSEGNIQYF
- 15 TRBJ2-7 - TRBV6-6 TGTGCCAGCAGCTCAGGGGTTATCTCTTCCTACGAGCAGTACTTC CASSSGVISSYEQYF
TRBD1 14 TRBJ2-5 - TRBV7-9 TGTGCCAGCAGCCTCGACAGGGAACAAGAGACCCAGTACTTC CASSLDREQETQYF
TRBD1 13 TRBJ1-3 - TRBV6-5 TGTGCCAGCAGCCCAGGACAGGGCTACACCATATATTTT CASSPGQGYTIYF
- 14 TRBJ1-2 - TRBV5-1 TGCGCCAGCAGCTCCCCCGAGGGTCCTCGAGGCTACACCTTC CASSSPEGPRGYTF
TRBD2 18 TRBJ2-3 - TRBV28 TGTGCCAGCAGCCCTACGGGACTAGCGACCCGAGGCACAGATACGCAGTATTTT CASSPTGLATRGTDTQYF
TRBD2 16 TRBJ2-1 - TRBV4-1 TGCGCCAGCAGCCAAGAGCGGCTAGCGGCGGAGGGTGAGCAGTTCTTC CASSQERLAAEGEQFF
- 15 TRBJ1-1 - TRBV4-1 TGCGCCAGCAGCCAAGAGTATTTGAGGCCAGCTGAAGCTTTCTTT CASSQEYLRPAEAFF
- 14 TRBJ2-2 - TRBV29-1 TGCAGCGTACTGACAGCCCAGGTCCCCGGGGAGCTGTTTTTT CSVLTAQVPGELFF
TRBD2 16 TRBJ2-2 - TRBV10-1 TGCGCCAGCAGGGGAACTAGCGGGGAGAACACCGGGGAGCTGTTTTTT CASRGTSGENTGELFF
- 11 TRBJ2-2 - TRBV18 TGTGCCAGCTCCCTCACCGGGGAGCTGTTTTTT CASSLTGELFF
TRBD1 13 TRBJ2-7 - TRBV25-1 TGTGCCAGCAGGGCGACAGGGGTATACGAGCAGTACTTC CASRATGVYEQYF
- 14 TRBJ1-1 - TRBV7-6 TGTGCCAGCAGCTTTAACGCGGGTTCAGCCGAAGCTTTCTTT CASSFNAGSAEAFF
TRBD1 17 TRBJ2-7 - TRBV7-6 TGTGCCAGCAGCCCAAACCCGGGACAGCTGATTTATTACGAGCAGTACTTC CASSPNPGQLIYYEQYF
TRBD2 16 TRBJ2-1 - TRBV5-1 TGCGCCAGCAGCATCATAGCGGGAGGGCCCTACAATGAGCAGTTCTTC CASSIIAGGPYNEQFF
TRBD1 14 TRBJ2-3 - TRBV2 TGTGCCAGCAGTGAGACAGGGCACACAGATACGCAGTATTTT CASSETGHTDTQYF
- 13 TRBJ2-5 - TRBV10-3 TGTGCCATCAGCCCAGATAACCAAGAGACCCAGTACTTC CAISPDNQETQYF
- 14 TRBJ2-1 - TRBV15 TGTGCCACCAGCAGAGATTCAACTTCAAATGAGCAGTTCTTC CATSRDSTSNEQFF
TRBD1 15 TRBJ1-2 - TRBV4-1 TGCGCCAGCAGCCGAGGACAGGGGGCTAACTATGGCTACACCTTC CASSRGQGANYGYTF
- 13 TRBJ2-7 - TRBV9 TGTGCCAGCAGCGTAGGGCCCCTCGGGGAGCGGTACTTC CASSVGPLGERYF